These 17 T cell receptor beta chains were all obtained from the same sample, sequenced in a study of preoperative IRX-2 immunotherapy in early breast cancer. Treatment described: preoperative locoregional IRX-2 cytokine immunotherapy. Libraries were prepared by immunoSEQ multiplex PCR; TCRdb keeps only in-frame clonotypes and omits some of them. The top ten hold approximately 1.3% of the sample, which has over 25,000 clones, 80% to 90% seen once. The starting material was lymph node tissue, obtained after IRX-2 immunotherapy. The receptors come from a human donor with breast cancer.

This clone turned up a few times. The chain combines TRBV19 with TRBJ1-6; D is unresolved. Germline V gene sequence: CDR1 LNHDA, CDR2 SQIVND (reference sequence). V lost 9 bases and J lost 5, with 11 bases in between. The CDR3 runs 13 residues. The CDR3 DNA is TGTGCCAGCTCCGACAAGAATAATTCACCCCTCCACTTT. It codes for CASSDKNNSPLHF.

V and J are TRBV19 and TRBJ1-4, with D hard to call. This CDR3 has 12 amino acids. From germline, CDR1 is LNHDA and CDR2 SQIVND (reference sequence). Trimming removed 6 bases from V and 4 bases from J, with 6 bases in between. Here the CDR3 reads CASRALNEKLFF. Here the CDR3 DNA reads TGTGCCAGTAGAGCCCTTAATGAAAAACTGTTTTTT.

The sample holds a few counts of this clone. V is TRBV12-5 and J is TRBJ1-1, with D maybe TRBD1 (6 bases). Trimming took 2 bases from V and 2 from J, leaving 15 bases between them. This CDR3 contains 16 residues. From germline, CDR1 is LGHNT and CDR2 FRNRAP. The CDR3 loop is CASGLWTGHPNTEAFF. The CDR3 DNA reads TGTGCTAGTGGTTTGTGGACGGGACACCCAAACACTGAAGCTTTCTTT.

The chain has TRBV10-3 and TRBJ2-2; 7 bases fit TRBD1. The CDR3 has 15 amino acids. Trimming took 10 bases from V and 2 from J; bases not matched to a gene: 10. CDR1 ENHRY and CDR2 SYGVKD come from the germline V gene. The CDR3 sequence: CASSLDRINTGELFF. The CDR3 nucleotides are TGTGCCAGCTCCTTGGACAGGATAAACACCGGGGAGCTGTTTTTT.

The chain couples TRBV7-1 to TRBJ1-3; 9 bases are a match to TRBD1. TRBV7-1 is given ORF status, its function remaining uncertain. The length of the CDR3 is 19 residues. V lost 5 bases to trimming and J lost 4 bases; unmatched junction nucleotides: 18. CDR3 region: CASSQRRDRDRVAGNTIYF. CDR3 sequence (DNA): TGTGCCAGCAGCCAACGAAGGGACCGGGACAGGGTTGCGGGAAACACCATATATTTT.

The rearrangement links TRBV18 to TRBJ1-6; D may be TRBD1 (6 bases). Trimming removed 2 bases from V and 0 bases from J, with 11 bases in between. The CDR3 totals 17 residues. CDR1 and CDR2 (germline): KGHSH, LQKENI. In DNA, the CDR3 is TGTGCCAGCTCACCAGGGGGCCCCTCCTCCTATAATTCACCCCTCCACTTT. It yields the protein CASSPGGPSSYNSPLHF.

The J gene is TRBJ2-3, the V gene TRBV16; D is unresolved. The V and J ends lost 6 bases and 5 bases respectively, with 6 bases between them. The germline V gene encodes CDR1 KGHSY and CDR2 FQNENV. CDR3 size: 11 residues. CDR3 DNA: TGTGCCAGCAGAGATTTAGATACGCAGTATTTT. This codes for CASRDLDTQYF.

This rearrangement joins TRBV25-1 to TRBJ1-4; 7 bases are a match to TRBD1. With V trimmed by 3 bases and J by 10 bases, 8 bases remained unmatched. The germline gives CDR1 MGHDK, CDR2 SYGVNS. The CDR3 runs 14 residues. The CDR3 loop is CASSEGQNLGKLFF. In DNA, the CDR3 is TGTGCCAGCAGTGAGGGACAGAACTTAGGAAAACTGTTTTTT.

The V call is TRBV29-1, the J call TRBJ1-1; D gene uncertain. Germline CDR1 and CDR2: SQVTM and ANQGSEA. The CDR3 consists of 13 residues. Trimming cost V 4 bases and J 8 bases, with 17 bases left between them. The DNA for the CDR3 is TGCAGCGTTGCCGCTTTTGCGGCCGTAGAAGCTTTCTTT. This encodes CSVAAFAAVEAFF.

This chain connects TRBV6-8 to TRBJ1-1, with TRBD1 identical over 7 bases. This CDR3 spans 14 amino acids. CDR1 is MNHGY, CDR2 SAAAGT, per germline. J lost 0 bases, V lost 6 bases, and 4 bases had no gene match. This CDR3 reads CASRSQGVNTEAFF. CDR3 nucleotide sequence: TGTGCCAGCAGGTCTCAGGGGGTGAACACTGAAGCTTTCTTT.

This chain links TRBV10-3 with TRBJ1-2; the match to TRBD1 covers 7 bases. V lost 0 bases to trimming and J lost 5 bases; unmatched junction nucleotides: 3. This CDR3 contains 14 residues. The germline CDR1 and CDR2 sequences are ENHRY and SYGVKD. The CDR3 nucleotides are TGTGCCATCAGTGAGTCTGAGACAGGGTATGGCTACACCTTC. Its translation is CAISESETGYGYTF.

The gene calls are TRBV28 and TRBJ2-7, with 11 positions matching TRBD1. The CDR3 runs 15 residues. V was pared by 5 bases and J by 5 bases, with 8 bases of the junction left unmatched. Germline CDR1 is MDHEN and CDR2 is SYDVKM. The CDR3 loop is CASSAPGQGDNEQYV. The CDR3 DNA reads as TGTGCCAGCAGTGCCCCGGGACAGGGGGATAACGAGCAGTACGTC.

The rearrangement links TRBV11-3 to TRBJ1-1, with a tentative D call TRBD1 (6 bases). Trimming shortened V by 0 bases and J by 0 bases, and 8 bases separated the two germline ends. Germline CDR1 reads SGHNT; CDR2 reads YENEEA. This CDR3 contains 15 residues. The CDR3 loop reads CASSLEQGLNTEAFF. The CDR3 DNA follows: TGTGCCAGCAGCTTAGAACAGGGACTGAACACTGAAGCTTTCTTT.

The gene calls are TRBV11-3 and TRBJ2-5; D might be TRBD2 (6 bases). The V gene lost 5 bases and the J gene lost 4 bases, with 17 bases spanning the gap. The germline V gene has CDR1 SGHNT and CDR2 YENEEA. The CDR3 totals 15 residues. Written as DNA, the CDR3 is TGTGCCAGCAGCCTCGAATGGACCGGGGGAGAGACCCAGTACTTC. Protein sequence: CASSLEWTGGETQYF.

This chain uses TRBV7-6 with TRBJ2-7; 7 bases map to TRBD1. J lost 2 bases, V lost 5 bases, and 12 bases had no gene match. Germline assignment: CDR1 SGHVS and CDR2 FNYEAQ. The length of the CDR3 is 16 residues. The CDR3 loop is CASSLDRAARAYEQYF. CDR3 DNA sequence: TGTGCCAGCAGCCTCGACAGGGCGGCCAGAGCCTACGAGCAGTACTTC.

The V gene is TRBV29-1, the J gene TRBJ1-2; 11 bases agree with TRBD1. The V and J ends lost 3 bases and 5 bases, in that order; junction bases with no gene match: 11. The CDR3 is 16 residues long. Germline V gene data show CDR1 as SQVTM and CDR2 as ANQGSEA. The CDR3 is CSVESRTGGYGYGYTF. The CDR3 DNA is TGCAGCGTTGAGTCCCGGACAGGGGGCTATGGGTATGGCTACACCTTC.

On this clone: Germline and junction disagree at one end, which may indicate a read error. The chain recombines TRBV7-8 with TRBJ2-1, with a possible D match to TRBD2 (6 bases). Germline CDR1 is SGHVS and CDR2 is FQNEAQ. The CDR3 sequence is 15 residues long. The CDR3 spells CASSLRRGSYDEQFF. The CDR3 DNA reads TGTGCCAGCAGCTTGAGGCGGGGCTCCTACGATGAGCAGTTCTTC.